The clone carrying this T cell receptor beta chain has ten or more counts. The V gene lost 6 bases and the J gene lost 3 bases, with 11 bases spanning the gap. The CDR3 consists of 12 residues. Germline CDR1 and CDR2: DFQATT and SNEGSKA (reference sequence). Unique molecular identifiers were present on the cDNA, which also gained a universal primer site by template switching. TCRdb re-analysed the 5' RACE reads in MiXCR, keeping a single row per CDR3 protein. The profile covers just under 650,000 distinct CDR3 sequences, with just over 7% appearing a single time and roughly 1.6% taken by the ten largest. The data derive from a study of identical twins. These sequences were also reported in another study, on yellow fever vaccine responses in identical twins.

Sequenced sample: PBMCs. This sequence joins TRBV20-1 and TRBJ1-1; D is ambiguous. The origin of this receptor is a woman aged 18-30 years in good health. CDR3: CSATRPYTEAFF. The DNA for the CDR3 is TGCAGTGCCACCAGACCTTACACTGAAGCTTTCTTT.